This TCR beta chain emerged from a study of radiotherapy plus CTLA-4 blockade in lung cancer. Turning to the study itself: There were objective responses in approximately 20% of patients, and 30% to 35% had disease control.

Note on this clone: What it recognizes is unknown.

Patients with chemo-refractory metastatic non-small-cell lung cancer received focal radiation plus CTLA-4 blockade with ipilimumab. TCRdb's table, derived via immunoSEQ multiplex PCR, lists solely in-frame clones and lacks some. The data show 60,000 to 65,000 clones, around 77% seen once. Study findings and constraints: Radiotherapy with ipilimumab was followed by blood expansion of tumor-derived clones.

The CDR3 contains 11 residues. Deletions cut 6 bases from V and 6 bases from J, with 8 bases between. Germline V gene data show CDR1 as SGHNT and CDR2 as YENEEA. The V call is TRBV11-3, the J call TRBJ1-2, with unresolved D. This sequence was found in a human donor with non-small cell lung cancer who had a complete response to radiotherapy plus ipilimumab. This specimen was peripheral blood, taken from a patient treated with radiotherapy plus ipilimumab. The CDR3, as DNA: TGTGCCAGCAGTACTCCGGATGGCTACACCTTC. Its protein product is CASSTPDGYTF.